The 10 T cell receptor beta chains reported below all come from one sample, sequenced in a study of blood T cell repertoires in COVID-19. The table came from immunoSEQ multiplex PCR; TCRdb's copy has only in-frame clones and leaves some out. The sample records a few hundred thousand clones, roughly 85% being singletons. Sample: peripheral blood. Receptors were obtained from a man aged 50 or older who had recovered from COVID-19.

This rearrangement joins TRBV11-2 to TRBJ2-4; weak D call: TRBD1 (5 bases). Germline V gene sequence: CDR1 SGHAT, CDR2 FQNNGV. With 0 bases removed from V and 0 bases from J, the gap between germline ends came to 6 bases. The CDR3 has 15 amino acids. CDR3 bases: TGTGCCAGCAGCTTAGACAGGGTAGCCAAAAACATTCAGTACTTC. Amino acids: CASSLDRVAKNIQYF.

This sequence joins TRBV28 and TRBJ1-5; TRBD1 is a possible D gene (5 bases). CDR1 and CDR2 from the germline V gene are MDHEN and SYDVKM. Trimming removed 1 base from V and 9 bases from J, with 7 bases in between. The CDR3 is 12 amino acids. The DNA for the CDR3 is TGTGCCAGCAGTTTATCGGGGGGGCCCCAGCATTTT. The encoded protein is CASSLSGGPQHF.

The rearrangement links TRBV4-1 to TRBJ1-1, with D unresolved. The ends were cut back, 3 bases at V and 1 base at J, with 9 bases in the middle. Germline V gives CDR1 MGHRA, CDR2 YSYEKL. This CDR3 has 14 amino acids. The DNA of the CDR3 is TGCGCCAGCAGCCACCCCATTTCGAACACTGAAGCTTTCTTT. This gives the protein CASSHPISNTEAFF.

V and J are TRBV10-3 and TRBJ2-7; possibly TRBD2 for D (5 bases). This CDR3 is built from 11 residues. V lost 7 bases, J lost 5 bases, and 9 bases lay in between. The germline CDR1 and CDR2 sequences are ENHRY and SYGVKD. The CDR3 here is CAIMGSHEQYF. CDR3 sequence (DNA): TGTGCCATCATGGGGAGCCACGAGCAGTACTTC.

The V gene is TRBV4-1, the J gene TRBJ2-1, with 9 bases identical to TRBD2. Trimming at V came to 0 bases and at J to 6 bases, leaving 6 bases not matched to a gene. The CDR3 length is 16 residues. Germline CDR1 is MGHRA and CDR2 is YSYEKL. The CDR3 coding sequence is TGCGCCAGCAGCCAAGAGAGGACTAGCGACTCCAATGAGCAGTTCTTC. This codes for CASSQERTSDSNEQFF.

The chain has TRBV2 and TRBJ2-2; TRBD1 matches 10 bases. Germline CDR1 reads SNHLY; CDR2 reads FYNNEI. V lost 3 bases, J lost 6 bases, and 7 bases stayed unmatched. The CDR3 extends over 16 amino acids. The CDR3 here is CASSDRGQGQAGELFF. The CDR3 DNA sequence: TGTGCCAGCAGTGACAGGGGACAGGGGCAAGCCGGGGAGCTGTTTTTT.

In regard to this clone: Its ends do not fully match the called genes, so a read error is possible. The genes are TRBV5-1 and TRBJ1-1; 7 nucleotides match TRBD1. Germline V gives CDR1 SGHRS, CDR2 YFSETQ. CDR3 length equals 14 residues. The CDR3 loop is CASSLGGQAPQSVF. The CDR3 nucleotides are TGCGCCAGCAGCTTGGGCGGACAGGCCCCCCAGAGTGTCTTT.

The CDR3 loop is CASSSNPWTGRGYTF. The CDR3 region has the DNA TGTGCCAGCAGCTCCAACCCCTGGACAGGGCGCGGCTACACCTTC. The chain employs TRBV7-2 and TRBJ1-2; 8 bases line up with TRBD1. CDR3 length equals 15 residues. The germline CDR1 and CDR2 sequences are SGHTA and FQGNSA. With 4 bases clipped from V and 8 bases from J, the junction kept 12 bases outside the gene matches. Filled out from reference TRBV7-2 and TRBJ1-2, the complete variable domain reads GAGVSQSPSNKVTEKGKDVELRCDPISGHTALYWYRQSLGQGLEFLIYFQGNSAPDKSGLPSDRFSAERTGGSVSTLTIQRTQQEDSAVYLCASSSNPWTGRGYTFGSGTRLTVV.

The V call is TRBV14, the J call TRBJ1-4; TRBD1 is a possible D gene (5 bases). Germline V CDR1 and CDR2: SGHDN, FVKESK. V was shortened by 2 bases and J by 7 bases, with 11 bases between the two germline ends. The length of the CDR3 is 14 residues. CDR3 DNA sequence: TGTGCCAGCAGCCAATCAGGGTTGGGTGAAAAACTGTTTTTT. This gives the protein CASSQSGLGEKLFF. Complete variable domain (other parts from reference TRBV14 and TRBJ1-4): EAGVTQFPSHSVIEKGQTVTLRCDPISGHDNLYWYRRVMGKEIKFLLHFVKESKQDESGMPNNRFLAERTGGTYSTLKVQPAELEDSGVYFCASSQSGLGEKLFFGSGTQLSVL.

The chain couples TRBV3-1 (or the pseudogene TRBV3-2) to TRBJ2-3; 14 bases agree with TRBD2. Germline assignment: CDR1 LGHDT and CDR2 YNNKEL (reference sequence). This CDR3 is built from 17 residues. V was pared by 4 bases and J by 6 bases, with 9 bases of the junction left unmatched. CDR3 bases: TGTGCCAGCAGCCCCGCTCGGACTAGCGGGAGGCGTGATACGCAGTATTTT. Its protein is CASSPARTSGRRDTQYF.